This T cell receptor beta chain was sequenced for a study of blood T cell repertoires in COVID-19. Study at large: Samples came from the United States, Italy and Spain, spanning acute and convalescent COVID-19. T cells, B-cell-depleted T cells, or PBMCs provided the cDNA or gDNA that served as material.

V was pared by 6 bases and J by 5 bases, with 7 bases of the junction left unmatched. The CDR3 loop spans 13 amino acids. Germline V gives CDR1 LNHDA, CDR2 SQIVND (reference sequence). In the authors' methods: Using reference gene primer amplification, nucleated cell counts were estimated. Here immunoSEQ multiplex PCR was the method, and the copy in TCRdb shows in-frame clones only, minus some. V, J and clone size derive from that table, while D and trimming were established from the DNA sequence. The table includes tens of thousands of clones, 75% to 90% detected once. The clonotype was recovered from a man aged 70-80 years with active or convalescent COVID-19. The chain has TRBV19 and TRBJ2-7; 7 bases map to TRBD1. Specimen: peripheral blood. The CDR3 sequence: CASSPGQSHEQYF. The CDR3 region has the DNA TGTGCCAGTAGCCCGGGACAGAGCCACGAGCAGTACTTC.